The clone carrying this TCR beta chain was detected only a few times. The target antigen is unknown. This CDR3 comprises 11 residues. The V end was cut by 5 bases, the J end by 7 bases, with 9 bases between. CDR1 and CDR2 (germline): MNHNY, SVGAGI (reference sequence). The study did not record CMV serostatus for this donor. The data belong to a study of cytomegalovirus exposure and HLA in healthy donors. General observations from the study: TCR beta V- and J-gene trimming, according to a later analysis, was linked to a missense DCLRE1C variant.

13 Jbeta primers and 60 Vbeta primers were used for the PCR. Original processing notes: An analysis that came later counted around 80 million unique TCR beta chains, roughly 11 million shared. The assay was immunoSEQ multiplex PCR, and TCRdb's table has in-frame clones only and misses some. V and J calls and clone size come straight from that table; D and trimming were deduced from the DNA. The data hold under 150,000 clones, with over 60% observed a single time. The receptor comes from a human donor in good health. V usage is TRBV6-6 and J usage is TRBJ2-7, with no clear D. Sequencing input: PBMCs. CDR3 sequence reads: CASSTHSEQYF. CDR3 DNA: TGTGCCAGCAGTACCCACAGTGAGCAGTACTTC.